In this sample, the clone carrying this T cell receptor (beta chain) turned up once. What it binds is not known. This record belongs to a study of T cell therapy after organ transplantation. Study-wide background: Therapy products were autologous CMV-specific T cells, peptide-expanded for two to three weeks. CMV-specific T cells, median 1.92 x 10^8, were given as 2 to 6 intravenous infusions.

Profiled with immunoSEQ multiplex PCR; TCRdb holds only in-frame clones, not every one. Altogether 51,000 or so clones are present, approximately 94% being singletons, with the ten largest covering 2.5% to 3.5%. General study findings and limits: Effects of concurrent antirejection and antiviral medications were not evaluable.

The receptor was derived from a human patient who had received a solid organ transplant and had CMV disease. Sequences were derived from CD8+ T cells from blood, sampled before autologous CMV-specific T cell therapy.

Here the CDR3 reads CAWGWTSGGFTDTQYF. CDR3 DNA sequence: TGTGCCTGGGGGTGGACTAGCGGGGGATTCACAGATACGCAGTATTTT. The rearrangement links TRBV30 to TRBJ2-3; 13 positions match TRBD2. The J segment lost 2 bases and the V segment lost 5 bases, leaving 7 bases of the junction unmatched. There are 16 residues in the CDR3. Looked up from germline, CDR1 is GTSNPN and CDR2 is SVGIG (reference sequence).